This record concerns one TCR beta chain sequence. Germline values: CDR1 MDHEN, CDR2 SYDVKM. There are 16 residues in the CDR3. The V and J ends lost 6 bases and 6 bases respectively, with 24 bases between them. The data belong to a study of control samples from healthy donors and cancer patients. This table comes from immunoSEQ multiplex PCR, and its TCRdb copy is limited to in-frame clones, with some not included. This sample has around 48,000 clones, with about 93% found just once. This clonotype was obtained from a woman in her forties or fifties with head and neck cancer. Sequencing was done on a sample of PBMCs. This sequence joins TRBV28 and TRBJ2-7, with D possibly being TRBD1 (5 bases). The CDR3, as DNA: TGTGCCAGCAGCCTTTTTCCCCAGGGTAGAGCAGGCGAGCAGTACTTC. Residues: CASSLFPQGRAGEQYF.